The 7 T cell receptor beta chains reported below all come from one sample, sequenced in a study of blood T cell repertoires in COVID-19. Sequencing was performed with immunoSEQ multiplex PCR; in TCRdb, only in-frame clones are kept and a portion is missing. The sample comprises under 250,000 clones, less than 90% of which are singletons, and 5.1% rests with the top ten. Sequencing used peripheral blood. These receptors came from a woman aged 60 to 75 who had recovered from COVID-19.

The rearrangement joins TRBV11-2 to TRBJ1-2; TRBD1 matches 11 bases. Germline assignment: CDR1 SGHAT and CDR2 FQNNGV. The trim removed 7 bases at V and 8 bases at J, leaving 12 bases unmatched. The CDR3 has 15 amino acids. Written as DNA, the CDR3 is TGTGCCAGCATCAACCTAAGGACAGGGGGCGAAGGCTACACCTTC. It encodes CASINLRTGGEGYTF.

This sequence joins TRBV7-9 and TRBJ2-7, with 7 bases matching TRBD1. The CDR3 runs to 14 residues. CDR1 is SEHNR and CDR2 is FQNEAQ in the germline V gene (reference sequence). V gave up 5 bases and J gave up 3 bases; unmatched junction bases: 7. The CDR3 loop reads CASSPTGRDYEQYF. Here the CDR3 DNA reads TGTGCCAGCAGCCCGACAGGGAGAGACTACGAGCAGTACTTC. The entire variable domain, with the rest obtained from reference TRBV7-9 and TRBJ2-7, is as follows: DTGVSQNPRHKITKRGQNVTFRCDPISEHNRLYWYRQTLGQGPEFLTYFQNEAQLEKSRLLSDRFSAERPKGSFSTLEIQRTEQGDSAMYLCASSPTGRDYEQYFGPGTRLTVT.

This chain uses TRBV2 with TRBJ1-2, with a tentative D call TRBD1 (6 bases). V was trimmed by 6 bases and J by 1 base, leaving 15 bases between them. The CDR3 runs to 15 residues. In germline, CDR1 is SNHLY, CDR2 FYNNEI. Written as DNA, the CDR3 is TGTGCCAGCAGGAGACGACAGGTGATTAACTATGGCTACACCTTC. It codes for CASRRRQVINYGYTF. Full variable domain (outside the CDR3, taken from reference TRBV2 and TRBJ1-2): EPEVTQTPSHQVTQMGQEVILRCVPISNHLYFYWYRQILGQKVEFLVSFYNNEISEKSEIFDDQFSVERPDGSNFTLKIRSTKLEDSAMYFCASRRRQVINYGYTFGSGTRLTVV.

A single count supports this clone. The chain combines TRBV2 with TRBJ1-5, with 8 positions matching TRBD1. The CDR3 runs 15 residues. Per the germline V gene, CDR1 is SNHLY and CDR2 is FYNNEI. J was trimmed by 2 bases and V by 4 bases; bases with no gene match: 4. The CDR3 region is CASSGTGSRNQPQHF. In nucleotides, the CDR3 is TGTGCCAGCAGTGGGACAGGGTCGCGCAATCAGCCCCAGCATTTT.

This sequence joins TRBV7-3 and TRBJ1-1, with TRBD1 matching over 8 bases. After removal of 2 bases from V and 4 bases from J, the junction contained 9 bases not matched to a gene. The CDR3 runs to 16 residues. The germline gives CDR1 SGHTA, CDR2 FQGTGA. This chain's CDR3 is CASSLLGSTGGTEAFF. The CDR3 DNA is TGTGCCAGCAGCTTATTGGGCTCAACAGGGGGCACTGAAGCTTTCTTT.

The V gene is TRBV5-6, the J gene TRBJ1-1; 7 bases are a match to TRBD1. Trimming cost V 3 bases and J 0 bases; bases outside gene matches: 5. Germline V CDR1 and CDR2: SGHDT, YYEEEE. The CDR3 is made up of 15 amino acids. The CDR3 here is CASSWRTGLNTEAFF. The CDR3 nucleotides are TGTGCCAGCAGCTGGAGGACAGGACTGAACACTGAAGCTTTCTTT.

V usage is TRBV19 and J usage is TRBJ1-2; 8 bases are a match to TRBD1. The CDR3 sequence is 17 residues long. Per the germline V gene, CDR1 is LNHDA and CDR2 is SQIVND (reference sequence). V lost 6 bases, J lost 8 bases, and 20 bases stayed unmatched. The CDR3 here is CASSPRGRTGWDHGYTF. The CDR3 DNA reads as TGTGCCAGTAGCCCAAGGGGCAGGACAGGGTGGGATCACGGCTACACCTTC.